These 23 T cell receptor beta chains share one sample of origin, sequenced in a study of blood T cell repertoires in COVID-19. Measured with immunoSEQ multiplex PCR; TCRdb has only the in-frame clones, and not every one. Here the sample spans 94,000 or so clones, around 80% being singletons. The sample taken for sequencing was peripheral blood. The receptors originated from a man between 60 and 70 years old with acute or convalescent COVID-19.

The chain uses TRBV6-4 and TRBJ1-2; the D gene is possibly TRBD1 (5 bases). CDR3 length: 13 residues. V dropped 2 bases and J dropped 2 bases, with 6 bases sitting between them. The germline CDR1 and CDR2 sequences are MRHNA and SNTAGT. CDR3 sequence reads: CASSDPGNYGYTF. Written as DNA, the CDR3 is TGTGCCAGCAGTGACCCAGGGAACTATGGCTACACCTTC.

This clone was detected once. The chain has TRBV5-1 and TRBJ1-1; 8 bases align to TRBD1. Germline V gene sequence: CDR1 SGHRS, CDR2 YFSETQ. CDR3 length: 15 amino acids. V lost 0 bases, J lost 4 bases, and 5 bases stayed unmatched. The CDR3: CASSLVLTGGTEAFF. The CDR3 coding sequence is TGCGCCAGCAGCTTGGTCTTAACAGGGGGCACTGAAGCTTTCTTT.

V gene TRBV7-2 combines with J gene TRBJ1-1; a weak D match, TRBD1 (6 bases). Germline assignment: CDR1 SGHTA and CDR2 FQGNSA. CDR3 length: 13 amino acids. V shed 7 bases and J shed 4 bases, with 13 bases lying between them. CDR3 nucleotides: TGTGCCAGCACCGCAGGGGTCCCCACTGAAGCTTTCTTT. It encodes CASTAGVPTEAFF.

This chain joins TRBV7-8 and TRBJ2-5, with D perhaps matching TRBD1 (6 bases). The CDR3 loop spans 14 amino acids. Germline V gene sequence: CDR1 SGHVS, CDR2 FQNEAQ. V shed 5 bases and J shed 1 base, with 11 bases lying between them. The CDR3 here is CASSKQGFQETQYF. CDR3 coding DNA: TGTGCCAGCAGCAAACAGGGATTCCAAGAGACCCAGTACTTC.

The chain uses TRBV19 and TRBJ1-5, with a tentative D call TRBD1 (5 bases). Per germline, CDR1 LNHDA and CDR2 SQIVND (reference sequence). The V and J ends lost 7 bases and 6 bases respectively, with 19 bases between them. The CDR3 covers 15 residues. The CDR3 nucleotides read TGTGCCAGTAATCCTACCGGGGGACCCATTCAGCCCCAGCATTTT. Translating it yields CASNPTGGPIQPQHF.

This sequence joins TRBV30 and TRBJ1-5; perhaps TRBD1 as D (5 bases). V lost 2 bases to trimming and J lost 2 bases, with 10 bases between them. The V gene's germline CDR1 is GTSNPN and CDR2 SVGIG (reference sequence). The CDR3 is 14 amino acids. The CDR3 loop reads CAWSPGGGNQPQHF. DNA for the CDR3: TGTGCCTGGAGTCCCGGAGGGGGCAATCAGCCCCAGCATTTT.

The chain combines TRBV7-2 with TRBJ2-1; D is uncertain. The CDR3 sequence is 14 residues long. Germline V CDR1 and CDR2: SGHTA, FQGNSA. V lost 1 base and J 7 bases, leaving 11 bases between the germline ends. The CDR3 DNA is TGTGCCAGCAGCTTAGGTTTCAGAAAGAATGAGCAGTTCTTC. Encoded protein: CASSLGFRKNEQFF.

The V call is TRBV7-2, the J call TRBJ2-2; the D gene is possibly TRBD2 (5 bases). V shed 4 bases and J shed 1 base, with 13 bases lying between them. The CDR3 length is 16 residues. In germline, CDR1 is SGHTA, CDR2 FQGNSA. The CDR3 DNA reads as TGTGCCAGCAGCTCCTCTCCGGGGAGGAACACCGGGGAGCTGTTTTTT. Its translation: CASSSSPGRNTGELFF.

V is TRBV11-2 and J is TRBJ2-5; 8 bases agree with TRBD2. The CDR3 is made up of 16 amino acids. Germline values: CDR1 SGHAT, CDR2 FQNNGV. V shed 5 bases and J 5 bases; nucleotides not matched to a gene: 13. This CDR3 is CASSPDGRGAGETQYF. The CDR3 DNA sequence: TGTGCCAGCAGCCCCGACGGGCGGGGGGCTGGCGAGACCCAGTACTTC.

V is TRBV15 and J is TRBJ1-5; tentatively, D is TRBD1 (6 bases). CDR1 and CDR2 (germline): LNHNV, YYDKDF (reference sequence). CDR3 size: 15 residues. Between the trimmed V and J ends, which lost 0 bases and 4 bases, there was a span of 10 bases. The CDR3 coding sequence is TGTGCCACCAGCAGAGACAACAGGGAAAATCAGCCCCAGCATTTT. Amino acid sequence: CATSRDNRENQPQHF.

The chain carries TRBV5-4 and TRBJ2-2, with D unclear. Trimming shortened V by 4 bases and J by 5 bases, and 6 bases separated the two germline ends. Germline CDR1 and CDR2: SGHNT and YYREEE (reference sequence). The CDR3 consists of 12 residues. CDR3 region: CASSAGTGELFF. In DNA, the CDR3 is TGTGCCAGCAGCGCCGGTACCGGGGAGCTGTTTTTT.

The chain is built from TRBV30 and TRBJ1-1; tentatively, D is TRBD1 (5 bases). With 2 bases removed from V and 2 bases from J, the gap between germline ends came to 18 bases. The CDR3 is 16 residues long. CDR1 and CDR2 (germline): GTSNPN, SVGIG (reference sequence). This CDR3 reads CAWSQGGIQQNTEAFF. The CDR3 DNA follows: TGTGCCTGGAGTCAGGGAGGGATCCAACAAAACACTGAAGCTTTCTTT.

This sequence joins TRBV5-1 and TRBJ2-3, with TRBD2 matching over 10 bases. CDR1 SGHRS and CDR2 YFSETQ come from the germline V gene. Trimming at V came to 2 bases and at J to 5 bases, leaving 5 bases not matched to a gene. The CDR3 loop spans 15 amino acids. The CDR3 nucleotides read TGCGCCAGCAGCTTTGGGATAGCGGGGGGAGATACGCAGTATTTT. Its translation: CASSFGIAGGDTQYF.

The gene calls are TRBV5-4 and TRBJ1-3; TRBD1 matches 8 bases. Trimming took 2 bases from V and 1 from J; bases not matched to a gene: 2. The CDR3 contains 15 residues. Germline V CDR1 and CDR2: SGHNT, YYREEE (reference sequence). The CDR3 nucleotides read TGTGCCAGCAGCTTACGGACAGGGTCTGGAAACACCATATATTTT. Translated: CASSLRTGSGNTIYF.

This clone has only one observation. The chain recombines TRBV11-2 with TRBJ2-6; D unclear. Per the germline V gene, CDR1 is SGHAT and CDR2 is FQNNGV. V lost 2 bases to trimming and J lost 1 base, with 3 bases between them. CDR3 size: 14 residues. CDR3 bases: TGTGCCAGCAGCTTACATTCTGGGGCCAACGTCCTGACTTTC. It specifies CASSLHSGANVLTF.

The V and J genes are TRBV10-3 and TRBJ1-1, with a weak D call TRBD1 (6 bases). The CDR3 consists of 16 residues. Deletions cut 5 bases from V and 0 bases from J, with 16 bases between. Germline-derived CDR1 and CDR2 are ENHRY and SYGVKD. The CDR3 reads CAISPARGGLNTEAFF. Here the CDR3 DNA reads TGTGCCATCAGTCCTGCCCGGGGGGGGCTGAACACTGAAGCTTTCTTT.

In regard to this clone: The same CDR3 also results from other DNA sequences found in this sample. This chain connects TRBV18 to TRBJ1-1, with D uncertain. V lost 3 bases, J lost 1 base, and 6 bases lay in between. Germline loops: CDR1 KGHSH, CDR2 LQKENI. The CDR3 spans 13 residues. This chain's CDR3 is CASSPDSNTEAFF. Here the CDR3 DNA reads TGTGCCAGCTCACCCGACTCGAACACTGAAGCTTTCTTT.

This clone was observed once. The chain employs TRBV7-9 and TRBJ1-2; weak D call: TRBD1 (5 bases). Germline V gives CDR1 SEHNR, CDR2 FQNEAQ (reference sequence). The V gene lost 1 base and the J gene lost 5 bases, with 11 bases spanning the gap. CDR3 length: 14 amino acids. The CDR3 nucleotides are TGTGCCAGCAGCTTAGACGCGGGGGGATATGGCTACACCTTC. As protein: CASSLDAGGYGYTF.

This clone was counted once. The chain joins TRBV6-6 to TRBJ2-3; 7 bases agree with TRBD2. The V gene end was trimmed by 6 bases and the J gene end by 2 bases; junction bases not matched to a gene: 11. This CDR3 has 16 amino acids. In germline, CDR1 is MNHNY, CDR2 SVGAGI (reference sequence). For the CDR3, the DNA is TGTGCCAGCAGAAAATCGGACGGGAGGACCACAGATACGCAGTATTTT. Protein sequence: CASRKSDGRTTDTQYF.

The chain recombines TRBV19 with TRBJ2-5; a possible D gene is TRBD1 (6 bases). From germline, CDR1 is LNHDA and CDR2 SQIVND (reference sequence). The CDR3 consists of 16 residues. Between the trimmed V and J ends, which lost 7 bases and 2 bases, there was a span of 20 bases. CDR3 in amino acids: CASTLTNGRGQETQYF. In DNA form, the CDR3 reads TGTGCCAGTACCCTGACTAATGGCAGGGGACAAGAGACCCAGTACTTC.

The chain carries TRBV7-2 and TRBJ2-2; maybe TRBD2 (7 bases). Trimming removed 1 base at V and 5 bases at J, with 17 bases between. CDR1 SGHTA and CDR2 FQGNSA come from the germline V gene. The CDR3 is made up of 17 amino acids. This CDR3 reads CASSLVYAGARTGELFF. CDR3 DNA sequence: TGTGCCAGCAGCTTAGTATATGCGGGGGCCAGGACCGGGGAGCTGTTTTTT.

CDR3 sequence (DNA): TGTGCCAGCAGTGAAGCCAGGGAGGGGGGTAAATACAATTCACCCCTCCACTTT. Residues: CASSEAREGGKYNSPLHF. The chain combines TRBV6-1 with TRBJ1-6, with D possibly TRBD1 on 6 matching bases. V shed 0 bases and J shed 7 bases, with 19 bases lying between them. CDR1 and CDR2 from the germline V gene are MNHNS and SASEGT. The CDR3 has 18 amino acids.

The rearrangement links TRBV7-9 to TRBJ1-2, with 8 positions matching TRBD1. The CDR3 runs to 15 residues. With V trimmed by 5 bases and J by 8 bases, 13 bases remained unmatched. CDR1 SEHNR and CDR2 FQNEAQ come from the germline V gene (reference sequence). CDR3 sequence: CASSLLGQGKDGYTF. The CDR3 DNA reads TGTGCCAGCAGCCTATTAGGACAGGGAAAGGACGGCTACACCTTC.